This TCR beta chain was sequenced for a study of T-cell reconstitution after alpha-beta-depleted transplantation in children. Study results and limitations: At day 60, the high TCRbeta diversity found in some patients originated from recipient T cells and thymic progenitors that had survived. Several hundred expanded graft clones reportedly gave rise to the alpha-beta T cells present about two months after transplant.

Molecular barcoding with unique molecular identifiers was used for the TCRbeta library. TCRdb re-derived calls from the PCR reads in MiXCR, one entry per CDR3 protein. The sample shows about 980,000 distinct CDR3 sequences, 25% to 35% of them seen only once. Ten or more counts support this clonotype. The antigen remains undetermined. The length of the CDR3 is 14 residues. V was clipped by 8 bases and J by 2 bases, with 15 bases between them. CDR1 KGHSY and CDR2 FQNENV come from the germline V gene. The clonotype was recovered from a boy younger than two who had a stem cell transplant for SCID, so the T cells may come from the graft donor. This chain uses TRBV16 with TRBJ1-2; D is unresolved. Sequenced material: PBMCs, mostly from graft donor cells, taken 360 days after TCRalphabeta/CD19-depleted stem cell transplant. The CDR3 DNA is TGTGCCAGCGGCATTAGGACGGGGAACTATGGCTACACCTTC. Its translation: CASGIRTGNYGYTF.